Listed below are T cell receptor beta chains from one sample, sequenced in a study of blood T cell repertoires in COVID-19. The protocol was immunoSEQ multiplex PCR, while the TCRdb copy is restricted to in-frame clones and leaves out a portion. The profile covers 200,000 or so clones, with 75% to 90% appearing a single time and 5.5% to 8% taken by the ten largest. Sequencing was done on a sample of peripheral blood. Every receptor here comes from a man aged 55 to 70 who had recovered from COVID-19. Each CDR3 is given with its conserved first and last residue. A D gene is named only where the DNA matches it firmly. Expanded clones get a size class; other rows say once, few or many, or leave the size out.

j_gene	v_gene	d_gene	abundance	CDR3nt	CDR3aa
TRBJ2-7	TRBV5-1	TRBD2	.	TGCGCCAGCAGCTGGGTAGCGGGAGTTTCCTACGAGCAGTACTTC	CASSWVAGVSYEQYF
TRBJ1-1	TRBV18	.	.	TGTGCCAGCTCACCACCCTCGACAAGGAACACTGAAGCTTTCTTT	CASSPPSTRNTEAFF
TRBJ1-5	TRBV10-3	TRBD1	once	TGTGCCACTGCCGACAGGGTCAGCAATCAGCCCCAGCATTTT	CATADRVSNQPQHF
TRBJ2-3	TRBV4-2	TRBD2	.	TGTGCCAGCAGCCAGGGGGGGGGTACGCAGTATTTT	CASSQGGGTQYF
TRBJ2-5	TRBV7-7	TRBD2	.	TGTGCTAGCAGCTTAGTCTCTCCTAGCGGGAGGGCCGGGAGTACCCAGTACTTC	CASSLVSPSGRAGSTQYF
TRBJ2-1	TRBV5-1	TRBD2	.	TGCGCCAGCAGCTTTTCGGGACTAGCGGGAAAAAATGAGCAGTTCTTC	CASSFSGLAGKNEQFF
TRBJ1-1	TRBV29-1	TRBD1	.	TGCAGCGTCCTTGCACAGGGGGCGCGCACTGAAGCTTTCTTT	CSVLAQGARTEAFF
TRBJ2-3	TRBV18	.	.	TGTGCCAGCTCACCATCGGGGGTAACAGATACGCAGTATTTT	CASSPSGVTDTQYF
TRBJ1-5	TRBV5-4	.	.	TGTGCCAGCAGCTCGGGAGGGACTGGCCCCCAGCCCCAGCATTTT	CASSSGGTGPQPQHF
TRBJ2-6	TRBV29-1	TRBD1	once	TGCAGCTTCCTGGGTAGGGGGCCTGGGGCCAACGTCCTGACTTTC	CSFLGRGPGANVLTF
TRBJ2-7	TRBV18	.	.	TGTGCCAGCTCACAACAGGGCTACGAGCAGTACTTC	CASSQQGYEQYF
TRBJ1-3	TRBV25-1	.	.	TGTGCCAGCAGTAGAGGGACACTTGGAAACACCATATATTTT	CASSRGTLGNTIYF
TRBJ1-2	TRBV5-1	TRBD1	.	TGCGCCAGCAGCGCGACAGGGCCCCCCTATGGCTACACCTTC	CASSATGPPYGYTF
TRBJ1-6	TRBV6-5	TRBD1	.	TGTGCCAGCAGTTACTCTGAGGGGGCTGGATCACCCCTCCACTTT	CASSYSEGAGSPLHF
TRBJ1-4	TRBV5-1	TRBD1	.	TGCGCCAGCAGCTCAGGGCCCCGACAGGGGCCAGCCAATAATGAAAAACTGTTTTTT	CASSSGPRQGPANNEKLFF
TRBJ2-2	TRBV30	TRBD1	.	TGTGCCTGGAGTTTGGACAGGGGAACCGGGGAGCTGTTTTTT	CAWSLDRGTGELFF
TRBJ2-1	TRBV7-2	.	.	TGTGCCAGCAGCTTAGCGAGTAGTTGGTCCTACAATGAGCAGTTCTTC	CASSLASSWSYNEQFF
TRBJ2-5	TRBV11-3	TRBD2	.	TGTGCCAGCAGCTTAGGCGGGGGACGTTCCGAGACCCAGTACTTC	CASSLGGGRSETQYF
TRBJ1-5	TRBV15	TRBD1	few	TGTGCCACCAGCAGGGGAAGACAGGGGGCGCTTAAGCCCCAGCATTTT	CATSRGRQGALKPQHF
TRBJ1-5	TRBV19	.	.	TGTGCCAGTAGCCTATACCGCTCCCGTACCTATCAGCCCCAGCATTTT	CASSLYRSRTYQPQHF
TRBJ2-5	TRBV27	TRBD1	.	TGTGCCAGCGGAACAGGGGGCTTCTGGCAAGAGACCCAGTACTTC	CASGTGGFWQETQYF
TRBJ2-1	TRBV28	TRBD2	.	TGTGCCAGCAGTTCCACCCGGACTAGCGGGAGCAATGAGCAGTTCTTC	CASSSTRTSGSNEQFF
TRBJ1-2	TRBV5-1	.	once	TGCGCCAGCAGCTTGGCTTCCGGTGGAGCTAACTATGGCTACACCTTC	CASSLASGGANYGYTF
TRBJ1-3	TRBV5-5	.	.	TGTGCCAGCAGCCAAACAGGGACTGGAAACACCATATATTTT	CASSQTGTGNTIYF
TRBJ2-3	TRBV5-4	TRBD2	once	TGTGCCAGCAGCCGGGGACTAGAGGCAGATACGCAGTATTTT	CASSRGLEADTQYF
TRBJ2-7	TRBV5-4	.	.	TGTGCCAGCAGCTTGGACCCGGCAGGGTCTAACGAGCAGTACTTC	CASSLDPAGSNEQYF
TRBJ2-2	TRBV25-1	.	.	TGTGCCAGCAGTAAAAGTCTCAGGGAATCGAACACCGGGGAGCTGTTTTTT	CASSKSLRESNTGELFF
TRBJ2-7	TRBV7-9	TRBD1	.	TGTGCCAGCAGCCGGACAGGGTCCTACGAGCAGTACTTC	CASSRTGSYEQYF
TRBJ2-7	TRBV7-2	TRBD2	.	TGTGCCAGCAGCTTAAGCGGGAGTGGCTACGAGCAGTACTTC	CASSLSGSGYEQYF
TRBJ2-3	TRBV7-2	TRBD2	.	TGTGCCAGCAGCTCCCACCCCGGCGGGGGGATCACAGATACGCAGTATTTT	CASSSHPGGGITDTQYF
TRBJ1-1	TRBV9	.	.	TGTGCCAGCAGCCCGATGGAGGGGAACACTGAAGCTTTCTTT	CASSPMEGNTEAFF
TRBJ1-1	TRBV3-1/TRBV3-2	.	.	TGTGCCAGCAGCCAGAGGGATAGGAACACTGAAGCTTTCTTT	CASSQRDRNTEAFF
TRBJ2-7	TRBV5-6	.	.	TGTGCCAGCAGCCCGACAGGCCCTAGCTCCTACGAGCAGTACTTC	CASSPTGPSSYEQYF
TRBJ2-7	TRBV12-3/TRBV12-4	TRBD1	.	TGTGCCAGCAGTACAGGGGTAAGCTACGAGCAGTACTTC	CASSTGVSYEQYF
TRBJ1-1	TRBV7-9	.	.	TGTGCCAGCAGCACCTTAGTGGGGGGGACAATACCTGAAGCTTTCTTT	CASSTLVGGTIPEAFF
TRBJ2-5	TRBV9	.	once	TGTGCCAGCAGCGTAGGGGGAGCTCAAGAGACCCAGTACTTC	CASSVGGAQETQYF
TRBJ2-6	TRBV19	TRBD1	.	TGTGCCAGTAGTATTGGGACAGGGAGTTATGGGGCCAACGTCCTGACTTTC	CASSIGTGSYGANVLTF
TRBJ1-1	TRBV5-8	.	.	TGTGCCAGCAGCTTTTACAGGGAGGGCACTGAAGCTTTCTTT	CASSFYREGTEAFF
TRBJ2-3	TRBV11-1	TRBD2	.	TGTGCCAGCAGCTTACGGCTAGCGGGGGGATGGGATACGCAGTATTTT	CASSLRLAGGWDTQYF
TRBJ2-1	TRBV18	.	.	TGTGCCAGCTCTTCGGGGGTAAGGGAGGATGAGCAGTTCTTC	CASSSGVREDEQFF
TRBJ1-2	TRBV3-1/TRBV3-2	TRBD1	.	TGTGCCAGCAGTTTCGACAGGGGGCGAGGCTATGGCTACACCTTC	CASSFDRGRGYGYTF
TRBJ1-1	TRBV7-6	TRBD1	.	TGTGCCAGCAGCACCCGACAGGGGGCGAGAACTGAAGCTTTCTTT	CASSTRQGARTEAFF
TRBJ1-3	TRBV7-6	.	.	TGTGCCAGCAGCGACCAGGGGAACAGTGGAAACACCATATATTTT	CASSDQGNSGNTIYF
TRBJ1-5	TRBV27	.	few	TGTGCCAGCAGTTTTACCTTTGGAGTCGCGCAGCCCCAGCATTTT	CASSFTFGVAQPQHF
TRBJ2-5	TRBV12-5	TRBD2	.	TGTGCTAGTGGTCCCTTACCCGGGACTAGCGGGGGGCCCCGAGGGGAGACCCAGTACTTC	CASGPLPGTSGGPRGETQYF
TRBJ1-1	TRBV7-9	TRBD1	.	TGTGCCAGCAGCTTAGTCGGCAGGGGGCCCACTGAAGCTTTCTTT	CASSLVGRGPTEAFF
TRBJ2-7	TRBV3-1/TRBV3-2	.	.	TGTGCCAGCAGCCAAGATGCGGACTCCGAGCAGTACTTC	CASSQDADSEQYF
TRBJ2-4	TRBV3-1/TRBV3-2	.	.	TGTGCCAGCAGCCATGGACAGCACAAAAACATTCAGTACTTC	CASSHGQHKNIQYF
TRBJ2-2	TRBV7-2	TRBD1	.	TGTGCCAGCAGCCCAAGGGGGACAGGGAGGGGCACCGGGGAGCTGTTTTTT	CASSPRGTGRGTGELFF
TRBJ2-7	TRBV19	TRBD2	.	TGTGCCAGTAGTAAGGCTGGGAGGGACTACGAGCAGTACTTC	CASSKAGRDYEQYF